These T cell receptor beta chains were read from a single sample in a study of blood T cell repertoires in COVID-19. Generated by immunoSEQ multiplex PCR, the TCRdb table keeps only in-frame clones and is missing some. The table lists approximately 150,000 clones, over 80% of them singletons. Sequenced sample: peripheral blood. Every receptor here comes from a man aged 55 to 69 with active or convalescent COVID-19. Each CDR3 is given with its conserved first and last residue. Each record gives: V gene, clone size, D gene, J gene, CDR3 protein, CDR3 DNA. D genes are given only for firm matches. The size field is filled for only some rows; it gives once, few, many or a size class.

V: TRBV6-5; size: .; D: TRBD1; J: TRBJ2-5; CDR3: CASSRTGAGTQYF; DNA: TGTGCCAGCAGTCGGACAGGGGCAGGGACCCAGTACTTC
V: TRBV4-1; size: .; D: TRBD2; J: TRBJ2-1; CDR3: CASRLAGGPREQFF; DNA: TGCGCCAGCAGATTAGCGGGAGGGCCCCGGGAGCAGTTCTTC
V: TRBV29-1; size: .; D: .; J: TRBJ2-5; CDR3: CSVARGGETQYF; DNA: TGCAGCGTTGCCAGGGGCGGAGAGACCCAGTACTTC
V: TRBV6-5; size: .; D: TRBD1; J: TRBJ2-5; CDR3: CASGRDRGLGETQYF; DNA: TGTGCCAGCGGACGGGACAGGGGGTTAGGGGAGACCCAGTACTTC
V: TRBV30; size: once; D: .; J: TRBJ1-4; CDR3: CAWNLQVNLEKLFF; DNA: TGTGCCTGGAACTTACAGGTGAATCTGGAAAAACTGTTTTTT
V: TRBV24-1; size: .; D: TRBD2; J: TRBJ2-5; CDR3: CATSDSRDYKETQYF; DNA: TGTGCCACCAGTGATTCCCGGGACTATAAAGAGACCCAGTACTTC
V: TRBV5-1; size: .; D: .; J: TRBJ2-3; CDR3: CASSFRGMVLDTQYF; DNA: TGCGCCAGCAGCTTCCGCGGGATGGTGTTAGATACGCAGTATTTT
V: TRBV4-1; size: .; D: .; J: TRBJ1-3; CDR3: CASSQGRKNMGSSGNTIYF; DNA: TGCGCCAGCAGCCAAGGTCGGAAAAATATGGGGAGCTCTGGAAACACCATATATTTT
V: TRBV4-3; size: .; D: TRBD1; J: TRBJ2-1; CDR3: CASSQDPVRTGLKNEQFF; DNA: TGCGCCAGCAGCCAAGATCCCGTCCGGACAGGGTTAAAGAATGAGCAGTTCTTC
V: TRBV18; size: .; D: TRBD1; J: TRBJ2-7; CDR3: CASSEFGTGANYEQYF; DNA: TGTGCCAGCTCAGAGTTCGGGACAGGGGCTAACTACGAGCAGTACTTC
V: TRBV19; size: .; D: TRBD1; J: TRBJ1-5; CDR3: CASRRQGQVNQPQHF; DNA: TGTGCCAGTAGAAGACAGGGTCAGGTTAATCAGCCCCAGCATTTT
V: TRBV5-1; size: .; D: .; J: TRBJ2-3; CDR3: CASSLGQSTDTQYF; DNA: TGCGCCAGCAGCTTGGGCCAGAGCACAGATACGCAGTATTTT
V: TRBV9; size: .; D: .; J: TRBJ1-4; CDR3: CASSVGTVNEKLFF; DNA: TGTGCCAGCAGCGTAGGAACAGTCAATGAAAAACTGTTTTTT
V: TRBV19; size: .; D: .; J: TRBJ1-4; CDR3: CASSIGSPNEKLFF; DNA: TGTGCCAGTAGTATCGGGAGCCCTAATGAAAAACTGTTTTTT
V: TRBV4-3; size: .; D: TRBD2; J: TRBJ2-1; CDR3: CASSQLTSGRNEQFF; DNA: TGCGCCAGCAGCCAGCTGACTAGCGGGAGAAATGAGCAGTTCTTC
V: TRBV5-1; size: once; D: TRBD1; J: TRBJ1-2; CDR3: CASSTGGSRGYTF; DNA: TGCGCCAGCAGCACAGGGGGTTCGCGAGGCTACACCTTC
V: TRBV15; size: .; D: TRBD1; J: TRBJ2-3; CDR3: CATSRSIRDRGMNTQYF; DNA: TGTGCCACCAGCAGATCAATCCGGGACAGGGGAATGAATACGCAGTATTTT
V: TRBV6-1; size: .; D: .; J: TRBJ1-6; CDR3: CASSEGRPNSPLHF; DNA: TGTGCCAGCAGTGAGGGCAGGCCTAATTCACCCCTCCACTTT
V: TRBV5-1; size: .; D: TRBD2; J: TRBJ2-1; CDR3: CARSFSGGGSYNEQFF; DNA: TGCGCCCGCAGCTTTAGCGGGGGGGGTTCCTACAATGAGCAGTTCTTC